A single sample is the source of the 2 T cell receptor beta chains below, sequenced in a study of Ad26.COV2.S vaccination and SARS-CoV-2 variants. Specified treatment: roughly 18 received Ad26.COV2.S at low or high dose, single or two shots; 5 received placebo; per-sample allocation not given. On day 63 after the first injection, vaccine and placebo recipients gave samples. Generated by immunoSEQ multiplex PCR, the TCRdb table keeps only in-frame clones and is missing some. The sample yields about 350,000 clones, 70% to 90% seen once. Sequencing was performed on peripheral blood, taken in a trial of Ad26.COV2.S vaccine versus placebo. These receptors were obtained from a person aged 18-60 years who received the Ad26.COV2.S COVID-19 vaccine or a placebo.

The chain carries TRBV9 and TRBJ2-1; 7 bases agree with TRBD2. The germline V gene encodes CDR1 SGDLS and CDR2 YYNGEE. The V and J ends lost 4 bases and 10 bases, in that order; junction bases with no gene match: 17. The CDR3 sequence is 16 residues long. The chain's CDR3 is CASSTSGTTIPREQFF. The CDR3 DNA reads TGTGCCAGCAGCACCTCCGGGACTACCATTCCGAGGGAGCAGTTCTTC.

This clone was counted between two and nine times. V gene TRBV15 combines with J gene TRBJ2-5, with D possibly matching TRBD1 (5 bases). Trimming pared 1 base from V and 5 bases from J, leaving 14 bases between. The CDR3 is 15 residues long. CDR1 and CDR2 (germline): LNHNV, YYDKDF (reference sequence). CDR3: CATSRGGQKFETQYF. The CDR3 DNA sequence: TGTGCCACCAGCAGAGGAGGACAAAAATTCGAGACCCAGTACTTC.